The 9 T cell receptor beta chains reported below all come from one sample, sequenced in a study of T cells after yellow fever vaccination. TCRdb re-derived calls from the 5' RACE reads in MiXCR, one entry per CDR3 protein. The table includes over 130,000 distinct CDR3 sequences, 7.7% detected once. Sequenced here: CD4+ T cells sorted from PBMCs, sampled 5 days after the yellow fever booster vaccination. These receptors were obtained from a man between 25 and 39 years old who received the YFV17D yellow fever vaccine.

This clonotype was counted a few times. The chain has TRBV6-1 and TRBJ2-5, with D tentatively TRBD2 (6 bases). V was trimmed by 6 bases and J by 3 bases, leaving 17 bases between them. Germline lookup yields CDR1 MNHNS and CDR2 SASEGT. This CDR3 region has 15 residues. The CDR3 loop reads CASSPAGLAKETQYF. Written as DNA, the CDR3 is TGTGCCAGCAGCCCCGCGGGGCTAGCGAAAGAGACCCAGTACTTC.

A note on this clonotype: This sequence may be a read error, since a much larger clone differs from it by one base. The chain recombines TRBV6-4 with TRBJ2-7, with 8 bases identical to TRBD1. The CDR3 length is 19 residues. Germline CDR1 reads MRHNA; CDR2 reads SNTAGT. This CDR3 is CSSSTDRGRVATSSYEQYF. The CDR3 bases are TGTTCCAGCAGTACCGACAGGGGTAGGGTAGCGACGAGCTCCTACGAGCAGTACTTC.

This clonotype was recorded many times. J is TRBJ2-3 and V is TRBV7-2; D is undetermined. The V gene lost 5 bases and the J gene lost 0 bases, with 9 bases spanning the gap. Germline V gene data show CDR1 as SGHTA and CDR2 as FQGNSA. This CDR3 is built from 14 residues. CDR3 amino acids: CASSPGRSTDTQYF. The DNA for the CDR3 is TGTGCCAGCAGCCCCGGACGAAGCACAGATACGCAGTATTTT.

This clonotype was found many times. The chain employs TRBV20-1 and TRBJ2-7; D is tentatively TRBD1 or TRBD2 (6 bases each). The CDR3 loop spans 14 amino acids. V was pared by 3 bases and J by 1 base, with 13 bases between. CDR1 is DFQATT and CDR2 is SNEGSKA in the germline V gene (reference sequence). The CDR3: CSASGGTPSYEQYF. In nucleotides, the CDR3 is TGCAGTGCTAGTGGGGGGACACCATCCTACGAGCAGTACTTC.

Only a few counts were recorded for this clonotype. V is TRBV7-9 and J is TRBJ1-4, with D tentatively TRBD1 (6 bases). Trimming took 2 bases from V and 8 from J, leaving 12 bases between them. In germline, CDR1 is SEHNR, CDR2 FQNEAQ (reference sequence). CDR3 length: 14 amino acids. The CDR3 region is CASSLQGLREKLFF. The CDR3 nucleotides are TGTGCCAGCAGCTTACAGGGGTTACGCGAAAAACTGTTTTTT.

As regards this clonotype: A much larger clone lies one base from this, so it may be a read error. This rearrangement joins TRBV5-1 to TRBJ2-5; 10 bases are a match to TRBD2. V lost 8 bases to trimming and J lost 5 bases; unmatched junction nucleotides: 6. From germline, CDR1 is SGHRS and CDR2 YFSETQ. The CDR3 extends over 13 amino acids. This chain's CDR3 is CARRAGGGETQYF. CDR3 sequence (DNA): TGCGCCAGGAGAGCGGGAGGGGGCGAGACCCAGTACTTC.

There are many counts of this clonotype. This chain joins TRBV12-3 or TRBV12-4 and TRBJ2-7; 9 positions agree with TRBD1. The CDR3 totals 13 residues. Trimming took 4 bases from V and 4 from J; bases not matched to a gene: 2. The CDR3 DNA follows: TGTGCCAGCAGTTACAGGGGGCCATACGAGCAGTACTTC. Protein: CASSYRGPYEQYF.

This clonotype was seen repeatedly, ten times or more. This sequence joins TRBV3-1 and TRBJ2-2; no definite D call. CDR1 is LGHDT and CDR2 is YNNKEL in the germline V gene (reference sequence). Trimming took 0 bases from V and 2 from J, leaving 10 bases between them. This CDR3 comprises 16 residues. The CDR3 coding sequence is TGTGCCAGCAGCCAAGAATATATAGGCAACACCGGGGAGCTGTTTTTT. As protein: CASSQEYIGNTGELFF.

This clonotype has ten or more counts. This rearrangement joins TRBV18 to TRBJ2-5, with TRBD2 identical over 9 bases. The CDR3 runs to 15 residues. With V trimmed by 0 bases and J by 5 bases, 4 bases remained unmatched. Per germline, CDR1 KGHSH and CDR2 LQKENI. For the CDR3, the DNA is TGTGCCAGCTCACCACCTTTAGCGGGAGCGGAGACCCAGTACTTC. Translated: CASSPPLAGAETQYF. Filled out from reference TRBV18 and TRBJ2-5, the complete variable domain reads NAGVMQNPRHLVRRRGQEARLRCSPMKGHSHVYWYRQLPEEGLKFMVYLQKENIIDESGMPKERFSAEFPKEGPSILRIQQVVRGDSAAYFCASSPPLAGAETQYFGPGTRLLVL.